Shown below are 15 T cell receptor beta chains from a single sample sequenced in a study of blood T cell repertoires in COVID-19. Sequenced by immunoSEQ multiplex PCR; TCRdb stores in-frame clones only, minus some. Of 200,000 to 300,000 clones in the sample, approximately 84% are singletons; the top ten hold approximately 1.9%. Input material: peripheral blood. These TCRs come from a woman aged 80 or older with acute or convalescent COVID-19.

The rearrangement uses TRBV5-1 and TRBJ2-1; TRBD2 matches at 15 bases. The CDR3 extends over 15 amino acids. The trim removed 4 bases at V and 9 bases at J, leaving 5 bases unmatched. Germline V gene data show CDR1 as SGHRS and CDR2 as YFSETQ. The CDR3 DNA reads TGCGCCAGCAGCGGACTAGCGGGGGGGCCGGGTGAGCAGTTCTTC. Protein: CASSGLAGGPGEQFF.

This rearrangement joins TRBV19 to TRBJ2-1; 9 nucleotides line up with TRBD1. Germline V gene lookup returns CDR1 LNHDA and CDR2 SQIVND (reference sequence). The CDR3 extends over 15 amino acids. V dropped 6 bases and J dropped 1; count of bases not matched to a gene: 4. In DNA form, the CDR3 reads TGTGCCAGTAGATCCGGGACAGGGTCCTACAATGAGCAGTTCTTC. Translated, it gives CASRSGTGSYNEQFF.

This clone was seen once. This chain links TRBV6-2 or TRBV6-3 with TRBJ2-3; 7 bases agree with TRBD2. Germline CDR1 and CDR2: MNHEY and SVGEGT. CDR3 length equals 18 residues. V lost 4 bases and J lost 0; bases outside the gene matches: 13. The CDR3 coding sequence is TGTGCCAGCAGTTCGCTTGGAGCGGGGCTCTCTAGCACAGATACGCAGTATTTT. As protein: CASSSLGAGLSSTDTQYF.

CDR3 bases: TGTGCCACCAGCAGAGTAGGAAGCGGGAGGGCCAATGACAATGAGCAGTTCTTC. Its translation is CATSRVGSGRANDNEQFF. The V and J genes are TRBV15 and TRBJ2-1; 10 bases match TRBD2. Germline CDR1 reads LNHNV; CDR2 reads YYDKDF (reference sequence). This CDR3 contains 18 residues. J was trimmed by 5 bases and V by 1 base; bases with no gene match: 11. The whole variable domain, filled in from reference TRBV15 and TRBJ2-1, reads DAMVIQNPRYQVTQFGKPVTLSCSQTLNHNVMYWYQQKSSQAPKLLFHYYDKDFNNEADTPDNFQSRRPNTSFCFLDIRSPGLGDTAMYLCATSRVGSGRANDNEQFFGPGTRLTVL.

This clone was picked up one time. The gene calls are TRBV6-5 and TRBJ1-5, with 9 nucleotides matching TRBD1. The germline V gene has CDR1 MNHEY and CDR2 SVGAGI. V gave up 7 bases and J gave up 5 bases; unmatched junction bases: 9. The length of the CDR3 is 15 residues. The CDR3 nucleotides are TGTGCCAGCACTGCCAGGGACAGGGACCATCAGCCCCAGCATTTT. As protein: CASTARDRDHQPQHF.

The chain has TRBV4-3 and TRBJ1-1, with 7 positions matching TRBD1. The CDR3 has 13 residues. J gave up 4 bases and V 4 bases, and 3 bases lay outside the gene matches. Germline lookup yields CDR1 LGHNA and CDR2 YSLEER. CDR3 protein: CASSRNRGTEAFF. The DNA of the CDR3 is TGCGCCAGCAGCCGTAACAGGGGCACTGAAGCTTTCTTT.

CDR3 sequence (DNA): TGTGCCAGCAGTTTAGGAGGGCACTATGGCTACACCTTC. This sequence encodes CASSLGGHYGYTF. V and J are TRBV12-3 or TRBV12-4 and TRBJ1-2, with D unresolved. The CDR3 covers 13 residues. V was cut by 1 base and J by 3 bases, with 6 bases left in between.

This rearrangement joins TRBV7-2 to TRBJ1-6; D is perhaps TRBD1 (5 bases). The length of the CDR3 is 14 residues. The germline gives CDR1 SGHTA, CDR2 FQGNSA. V lost 9 bases and J 7 bases, leaving 16 bases between the germline ends. The CDR3 sequence: CASSQRGGNSPLHF. The CDR3, as DNA: TGTGCCAGTTCCCAACGGGGGGGGAATTCACCCCTCCACTTT.

The V gene is TRBV6-5, the J gene TRBJ2-7, with a possible D match to TRBD1 (6 bases). The germline V gene encodes CDR1 MNHEY and CDR2 SVGAGI. The CDR3 consists of 13 residues. V lost 8 bases to trimming and J lost 2 bases, with 13 bases between them. CDR3 region: CASLPGHTYEQYF. The CDR3 DNA reads as TGTGCCAGCCTTCCGGGACATACCTACGAGCAGTACTTC.

The chain carries TRBV6-6 and TRBJ2-5; the D gene is possibly TRBD2 (5 bases). The germline V gene encodes CDR1 MNHNY and CDR2 SVGAGI (reference sequence). This CDR3 region has 13 residues. V gave up 2 bases and J gave up 9 bases, with 13 bases separating them. CDR3 residues: CASSYTGFRAQYF. The CDR3 DNA reads TGTGCCAGCAGTTACACGGGGTTTAGGGCCCAGTACTTC.

The DNA for the CDR3 is TGTGCCAGCAGCTTGCAGGCTATTCACACCGGGGAGCTGTTTTTT. It codes for CASSLQAIHTGELFF. This chain uses TRBV7-6 with TRBJ2-2; D remains ambiguous. Trimming left V 3 bases short and J 3 bases short, with 11 bases between. This CDR3 has 15 residues. The V gene's germline CDR1 is SGHVS and CDR2 FNYEAQ.

V usage is TRBV7-9 and J usage is TRBJ1-3; 7 bases fit TRBD1. Germline V gene sequence: CDR1 SEHNR, CDR2 FQNEAQ (reference sequence). The CDR3 extends over 15 amino acids. Unmatched junction bases numbered 4, after V lost 5 bases and J lost 0 bases. CDR3 residues: CASSQGQNSGNTIYF. The CDR3 bases are TGTGCCAGCAGCCAGGGACAGAACTCTGGAAACACCATATATTTT.

This clone was observed a few times. Other DNA sequences within the sample encode an identical CDR3. The V gene is TRBV18, the J gene TRBJ1-4; a possible D gene is TRBD1 (6 bases). CDR1 and CDR2 from the germline V gene are KGHSH and LQKENI. This CDR3 has 13 residues. Deletions cut 4 bases from V and 5 bases from J, with 8 bases between. The CDR3 nucleotides are TGTGCCAGCTCACTAGGACAGAATGAAAAACTGTTTTTT. This translates into CASSLGQNEKLFF.

J is TRBJ2-1 and V is TRBV7-8; 10 bases are shared with TRBD2. Germline CDR1 and CDR2: SGHVS and FQNEAQ. Unmatched junction bases numbered 7, after V lost 7 bases and J lost 7 bases. The CDR3 consists of 14 residues. The CDR3 reads CASNVAGGQNEQFF. As DNA, the CDR3 is TGTGCCAGCAATGTAGCGGGAGGCCAGAATGAGCAGTTCTTC. Full variable domain (rest looked up from reference TRBV7-8 and TRBJ2-1): GAGVSQSPRYKVAKRGQDVALRCDPISGHVSLFWYQQALGQGPEFLTYFQNEAQLDKSGLPSDRFFAERPEGSVSTLKIQRTQQEDSAVYLCASNVAGGQNEQFFGPGTRLTVL.

CDR3 nucleotide sequence: TGTGCCAGCAGCCAGCCTACCACGGGGGGCCGGTACGAGCAGTACTTC. Protein: CASSQPTTGGRYEQYF. This sequence joins TRBV7-6 and TRBJ2-7, with D perhaps TRBD2 (7 bases). Trimming stripped 5 bases from V and 4 bases from J, with 21 bases between. The CDR3 runs to 16 residues. Germline CDR1 SGHVS, CDR2 FNYEAQ.